This T cell receptor (beta chain) appears in the sequencing data of a study of blood T cells in healthy people across ages. V gave up 5 bases and J gave up 5 bases; unmatched junction bases: 7. This CDR3 region has 15 residues. Sample-barcoded 5' priming and a J-beta primer mix drove a second PCR of about 6 to 12 cycles. TCRdb re-analysed the 5' RACE reads in MiXCR, keeping a single row per CDR3 protein. The sample shows roughly 1.5 million distinct CDR3 sequences, roughly 43% of them seen only once. The sequenced sample was blood. This receptor was taken from a woman aged 18 to 35 in good health. This chain joins TRBV12-3 or TRBV12-4 and TRBJ2-5; 11 bases are a match to TRBD2. CDR3 residues: CASSRSGGAVETQYF. CDR3 nucleotides: TGTGCCAGCAGTCGTAGCGGGGGGGCAGTGGAGACCCAGTACTTC.